The clone carrying this T cell receptor beta chain was recorded at least ten times. The antigen is undetermined. This entry is derived from a study of blood T cells in healthy people across ages. Notes on the study in general: Aged donors had fewer naive CD4+ cells and lower diversity than long-lived donors.

The CDR3 has 17 amino acids. Trimming at V came to 5 bases and at J to 0 bases, leaving 6 bases not matched to a gene. Germline loops: CDR1 DFQATT, CDR2 SNEGSKA (reference sequence). A second PCR of 7 to 11 cycles used a sample-barcoded 5' primer and a J-beta primer mix. Each CDR3 protein is one row after TCRdb ran MiXCR on the 5' RACE reads. The sample consists of 630,000 or so distinct CDR3 sequences, approximately 30% of them appearing once. Donors ranged from about 6 to 95 years old and were healthy Caucasians in Russia. Peripheral blood was drawn, ten milliliters per donor. No fewer than 5.5 micrograms of total RNA were isolated from every sample.

The sequence derives from a woman of 80 years or more in good health. Specimen: blood. The chain employs TRBV20-1 and TRBJ2-1; 14 bases align to TRBD2. The CDR3 reads CSARTSGGIYSYNEQFF. The CDR3 nucleotides read TGCAGTGCTCGGACTAGCGGGGGGATATACTCCTACAATGAGCAGTTCTTC.